The clone carrying this TCR beta chain is categorized as medium-sized. Its antigen is as yet unknown. This CDR3 region has 15 residues. Germline assignment: CDR1 SGHRS and CDR2 YFSETQ. V was cut by 0 bases and J by 1 base, with 10 bases left in between. This specimen belongs to a study of T-cell reconstitution after alpha-beta-depleted transplantation in children. The study's findings and limits: Hyperexpanded clones declined; after one year, newly produced T cells mostly supplied diversity.

Preparation of the TCRbeta library involved a method that used unique molecular identifiers. Using its own MiXCR run on the PCR reads, TCRdb lists one record per CDR3 protein. The table has approximately 97,000 distinct CDR3 sequences, approximately 8% seen once. The specimen comprised PBMCs, sampled before TCRalphabeta/CD19-depleted stem cell transplant. The chain has TRBV5-1 and TRBJ1-1; a possible D gene is TRBD1 (6 bases). This receptor was taken from a boy between 2 and 15 years old with acute lymphoblastic leukemia, due to receive a stem cell transplant. CDR3 nucleotides: TGCGCCAGCAGCTTGGACGGACAGACGAACACTGAAGCTTTCTTT. Translation: CASSLDGQTNTEAFF.